This T cell receptor beta chain was recovered during a study of cytomegalovirus exposure and HLA in healthy donors. The wider study: Genetic ancestry analysis placed over 65% of the 400 or so donors that were genotyped in the Caucasian-associated cluster.

The V end lost 9 bases, the J end lost 0 bases, and 19 bases lay between the germline ends. The germline CDR1 and CDR2 sequences are SGHRS and YFSETQ. CDR3 size: 16 residues. Overall study results and limits: Likely technical artifact: a cluster of highly shared sequence variants. A missense variant in DCLRE1C was later tied to TCR beta V- and J-gene trimming.

In the case of this clone: The antigen is unknown.

Researchers ran the PCR with 60 Vbeta and 13 Jbeta primers. The data were produced by immunoSEQ multiplex PCR, yet TCRdb's version contains in-frame clones alone and is incomplete. The top ten hold 2.4% of the sample, which has about 150,000 clones, about two thirds seen once. Source material: PBMCs. The origin of this receptor is a woman aged 40 to 49 in good health and CMV-seronegative. The genes are TRBV5-1 and TRBJ2-1, with a weak D call TRBD1 (6 bases). Here the CDR3 DNA reads TGCGCCACCTTCGACAGGCCGGGGATCTCCTACAATGAGCAGTTCTTC. Translating gives CATFDRPGISYNEQFF.